The source of this T cell receptor (beta chain) is a study of response to subunit inactivated influenza vaccine. Points from the study as a whole: After each seasonal influenza vaccination, few new T cells are recruited, the authors suggested.

TCRdb re-derived calls from the RT-PCR reads in MiXCR, one entry per CDR3 protein. The repertoire holds fewer than 550,000 distinct CDR3 sequences, with around 25% as singletons. V trimming: 1 base; J trimming: 4 bases; junction bases outside the gene matches: 12. The CDR3 extends over 17 amino acids. CDR1 and CDR2 from the germline V gene are SGHTA and FQGNSA. About this clonotype: Its antigen is undetermined.

The chain has TRBV7-2 and TRBJ1-2, with 7 bases identical to TRBD1. The specimen was CD4+ T cells sorted from PBMCs, collected around 5 days after vaccination. This clonotype was sampled from a man in his fifties who received an inactivated influenza vaccine. The CDR3 is CASSLVGQISTIYGYTF. The CDR3 region has the DNA TGTGCCAGCAGCTTAGTGGGACAGATATCCACAATCTATGGCTACACCTTC.